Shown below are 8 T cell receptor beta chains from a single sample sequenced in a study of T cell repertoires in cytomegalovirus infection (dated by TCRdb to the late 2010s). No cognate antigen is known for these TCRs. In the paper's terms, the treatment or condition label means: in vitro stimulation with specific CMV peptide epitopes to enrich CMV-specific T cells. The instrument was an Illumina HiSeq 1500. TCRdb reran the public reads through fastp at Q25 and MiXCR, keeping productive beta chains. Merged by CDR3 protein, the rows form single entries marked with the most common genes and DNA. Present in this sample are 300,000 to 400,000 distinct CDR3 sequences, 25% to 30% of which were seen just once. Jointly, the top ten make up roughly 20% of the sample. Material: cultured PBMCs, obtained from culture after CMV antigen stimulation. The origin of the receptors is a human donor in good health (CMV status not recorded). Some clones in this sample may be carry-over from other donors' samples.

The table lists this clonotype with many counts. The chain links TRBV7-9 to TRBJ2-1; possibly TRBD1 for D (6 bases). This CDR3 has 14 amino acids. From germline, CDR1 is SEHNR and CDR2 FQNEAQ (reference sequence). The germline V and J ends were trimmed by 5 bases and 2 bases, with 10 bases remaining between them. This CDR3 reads CASSTKGAYNEQFF. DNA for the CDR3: TGTGCCAGCAGCACAAAGGGGGCCTACAATGAGCAGTTCTTC.

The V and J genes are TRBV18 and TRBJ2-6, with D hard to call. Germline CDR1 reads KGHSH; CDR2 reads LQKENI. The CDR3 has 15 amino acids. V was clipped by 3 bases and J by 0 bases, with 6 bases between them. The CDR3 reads CASSPLVSGANVLTF. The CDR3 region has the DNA TGTGCCAGCTCACCCTTAGTCTCTGGGGCCAACGTCCTGACTTTC.

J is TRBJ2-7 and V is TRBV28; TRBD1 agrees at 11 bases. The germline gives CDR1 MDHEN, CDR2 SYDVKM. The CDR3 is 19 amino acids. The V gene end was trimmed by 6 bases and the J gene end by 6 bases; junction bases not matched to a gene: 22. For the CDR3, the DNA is TGTGCCAGCAGCCCCGCCACCCTGGGGACAGGGGGAAAAGTGTTCGAGCAGTACTTC. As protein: CASSPATLGTGGKVFEQYF.

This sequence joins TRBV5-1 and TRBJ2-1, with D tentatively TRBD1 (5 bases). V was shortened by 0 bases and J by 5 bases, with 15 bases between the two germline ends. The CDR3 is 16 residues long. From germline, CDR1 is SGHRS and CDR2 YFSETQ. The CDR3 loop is CASSLAGQGNHNEQFF. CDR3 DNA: TGCGCCAGCAGCTTGGCCGGGCAGGGAAATCACAATGAGCAGTTCTTC.

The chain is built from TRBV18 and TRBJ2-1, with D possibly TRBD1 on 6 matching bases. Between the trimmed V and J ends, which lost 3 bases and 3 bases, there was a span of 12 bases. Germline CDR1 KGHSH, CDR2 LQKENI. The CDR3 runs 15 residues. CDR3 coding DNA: TGTGCCAGCTCACCGGATGACAGGAACTACAATGAGCAGTTCTTC. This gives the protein CASSPDDRNYNEQFF. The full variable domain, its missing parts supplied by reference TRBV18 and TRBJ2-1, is NAGVMQNPRHLVRRRGQEARLRCSPMKGHSHVYWYRQLPEEGLKFMVYLQKENIIDESGMPKERFSAEFPKEGPSILRIQQVVRGDSAAYFCASSPDDRNYNEQFFGPGTRLTVL.

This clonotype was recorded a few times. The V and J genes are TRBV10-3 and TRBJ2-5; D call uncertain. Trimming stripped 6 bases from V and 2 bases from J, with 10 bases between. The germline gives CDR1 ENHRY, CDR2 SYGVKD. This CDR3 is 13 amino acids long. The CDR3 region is CAIRTTGQETQYF. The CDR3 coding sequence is TGTGCCATCAGAACGACTGGGCAAGAGACCCAGTACTTC.

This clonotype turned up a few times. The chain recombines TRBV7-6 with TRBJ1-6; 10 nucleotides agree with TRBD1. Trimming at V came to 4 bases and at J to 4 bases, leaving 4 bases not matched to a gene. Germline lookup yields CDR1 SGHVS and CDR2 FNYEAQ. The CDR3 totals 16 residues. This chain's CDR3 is CASSSRDRGYNSPLHF. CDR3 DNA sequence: TGTGCCAGCAGCTCCAGGGACAGGGGATATAATTCACCCCTCCACTTT.

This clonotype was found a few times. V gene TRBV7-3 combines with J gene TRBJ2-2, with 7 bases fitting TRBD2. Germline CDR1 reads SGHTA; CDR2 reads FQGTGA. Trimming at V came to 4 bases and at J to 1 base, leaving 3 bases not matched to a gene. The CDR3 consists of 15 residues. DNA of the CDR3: TGTGCCAGCAGCTCTAGCGGTTGGAACACCGGGGAGCTGTTTTTT. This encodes CASSSSGWNTGELFF.